This entry describes one T cell receptor (beta chain). The data are from a study of blood T cell repertoires in COVID-19. Between the trimmed V and J ends, which lost 3 bases and 5 bases, there was a span of 4 bases. The CDR3 sequence is 11 residues long. The repertoire was sequenced with immunoSEQ multiplex PCR; TCRdb's copy has only in-frame clones and lacks some. Of approximately 78,000 clones listed, approximately 87% are singletons. This receptor was taken from a woman older than 75 with acute or convalescent COVID-19. The sample comprised peripheral blood. The V gene is TRBV12-3 or TRBV12-4, the J gene TRBJ1-2; D remains unclear. The DNA for the CDR3 is TGTGCCAGCAGTTTCGGGTATGGCTACACCTTC. Translation: CASSFGYGYTF.